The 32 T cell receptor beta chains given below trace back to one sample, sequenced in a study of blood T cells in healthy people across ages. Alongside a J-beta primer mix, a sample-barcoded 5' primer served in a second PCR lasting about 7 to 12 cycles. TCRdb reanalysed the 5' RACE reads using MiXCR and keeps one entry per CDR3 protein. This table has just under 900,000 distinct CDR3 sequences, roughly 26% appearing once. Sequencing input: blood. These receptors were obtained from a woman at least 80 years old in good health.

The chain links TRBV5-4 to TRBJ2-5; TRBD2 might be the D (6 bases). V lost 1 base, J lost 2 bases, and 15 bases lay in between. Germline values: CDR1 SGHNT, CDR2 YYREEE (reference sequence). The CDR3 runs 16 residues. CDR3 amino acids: CASSLSLVGGQETQYF. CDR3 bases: TGTGCCAGCAGCTTGAGTTTAGTTGGGGGGCAAGAGACCCAGTACTTC.

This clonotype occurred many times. The CDR3 sequence: CASSYQPLGYEQYF. The CDR3, as DNA: TGTGCCAGCAGTTACCAACCCCTAGGGTACGAGCAGTACTTC. V usage is TRBV6-5 and J usage is TRBJ2-7; D gene uncertain. The germline CDR1 and CDR2 sequences are MNHEY and SVGAGI. The CDR3 is 14 residues long. The V end lost 2 bases, the J end lost 4 bases, and 12 bases lay between the germline ends.

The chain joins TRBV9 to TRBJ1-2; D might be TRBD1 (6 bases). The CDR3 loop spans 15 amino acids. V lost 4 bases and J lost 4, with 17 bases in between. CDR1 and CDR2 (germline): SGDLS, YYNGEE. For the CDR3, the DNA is TGTGCCAGCAGCTTTGATTGGGGGGCTGGCTATGGCTACACCTTC. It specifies CASSFDWGAGYGYTF.

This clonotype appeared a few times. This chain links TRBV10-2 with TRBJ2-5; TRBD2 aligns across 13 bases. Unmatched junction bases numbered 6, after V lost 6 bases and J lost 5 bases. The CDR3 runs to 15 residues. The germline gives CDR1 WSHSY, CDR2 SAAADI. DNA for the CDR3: TGCGCCAGCAGAACTAGCGGGGGGGCTGGGGAGACCCAGTACTTC. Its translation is CASRTSGGAGETQYF.

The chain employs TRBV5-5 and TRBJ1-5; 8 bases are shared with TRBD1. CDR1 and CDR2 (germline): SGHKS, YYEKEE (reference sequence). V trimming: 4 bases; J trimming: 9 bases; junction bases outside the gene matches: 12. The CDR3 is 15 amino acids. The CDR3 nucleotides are TGTGCCAGCAGCCCTACTCTACAGGGGGGAGGGCCCCAGCATTTT. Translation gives CASSPTLQGGGPQHF.

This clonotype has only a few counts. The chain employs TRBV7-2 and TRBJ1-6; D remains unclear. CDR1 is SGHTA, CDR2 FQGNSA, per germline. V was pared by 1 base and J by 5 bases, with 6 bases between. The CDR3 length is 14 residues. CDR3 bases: TGTGCCAGCAGCTTAGGACCGGATAATTCACCCCTCCACTTT. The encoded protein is CASSLGPDNSPLHF.

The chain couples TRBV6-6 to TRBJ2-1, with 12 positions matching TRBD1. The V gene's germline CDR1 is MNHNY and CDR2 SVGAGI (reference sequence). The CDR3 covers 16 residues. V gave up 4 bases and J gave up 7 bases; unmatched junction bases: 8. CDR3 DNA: TGTGCCAGCAGTTCTCCGGGACAGGGGGCGCGGAATGAGCAGTTCTTC. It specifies CASSSPGQGARNEQFF.

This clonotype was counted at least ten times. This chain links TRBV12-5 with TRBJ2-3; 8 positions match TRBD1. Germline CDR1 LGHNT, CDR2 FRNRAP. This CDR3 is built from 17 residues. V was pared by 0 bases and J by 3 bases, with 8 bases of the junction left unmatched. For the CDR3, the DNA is TGTGCTAGTGGTTTGGTCAGGGGGCAGGGAGAAACAGATACGCAGTATTTT. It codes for CASGLVRGQGETDTQYF.

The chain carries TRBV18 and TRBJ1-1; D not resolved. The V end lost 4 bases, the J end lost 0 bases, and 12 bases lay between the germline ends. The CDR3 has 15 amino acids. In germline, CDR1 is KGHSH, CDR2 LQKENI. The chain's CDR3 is CASSRTAPMNTEAFF. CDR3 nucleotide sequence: TGTGCCAGCTCACGGACGGCACCTATGAACACTGAAGCTTTCTTT.

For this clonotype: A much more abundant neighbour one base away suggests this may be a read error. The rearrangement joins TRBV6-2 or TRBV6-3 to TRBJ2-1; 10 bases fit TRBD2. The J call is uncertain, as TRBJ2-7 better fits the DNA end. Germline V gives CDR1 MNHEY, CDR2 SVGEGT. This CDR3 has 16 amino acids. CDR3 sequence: CASSLSAGGPYNEQYF. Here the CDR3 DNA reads TGTGCCAGCAGTTTGTCAGCGGGGGGGCCCTACAATGAGCAGTACTTC.

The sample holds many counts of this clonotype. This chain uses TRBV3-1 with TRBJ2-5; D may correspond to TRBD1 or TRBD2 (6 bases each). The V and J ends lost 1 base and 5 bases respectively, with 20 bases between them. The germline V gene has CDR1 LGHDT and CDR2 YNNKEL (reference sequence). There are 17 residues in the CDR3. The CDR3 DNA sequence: TGTGCCAGCAGCCAAGCCCAGGGGAAGGGAGGAAGTGAGACCCAGTACTTC. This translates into CASSQAQGKGGSETQYF.

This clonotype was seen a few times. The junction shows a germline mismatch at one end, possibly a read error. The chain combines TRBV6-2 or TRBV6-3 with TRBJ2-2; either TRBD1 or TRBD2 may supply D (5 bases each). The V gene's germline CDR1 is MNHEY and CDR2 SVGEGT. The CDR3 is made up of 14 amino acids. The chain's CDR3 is CATETDTITGERFF. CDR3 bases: TGTGCCACCGAGACAGACACGATCACCGGGGAGCGGTTTTTT.

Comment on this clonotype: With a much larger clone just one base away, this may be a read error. The CDR3 region has the DNA TGTGTCAGCAGACTTACTAGCGGGGGGGCAAATGAGCAGTTCTTC. Translating gives CVSRLTSGGANEQFF. The V and J genes are TRBV25-1 and TRBJ2-1; 13 nucleotides agree with TRBD2. Germline V lookup: CDR1 MGHDK, CDR2 SYGVNS. The CDR3 sequence is 15 residues long.

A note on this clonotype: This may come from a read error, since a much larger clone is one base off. DNA for the CDR3: TGTGCCAGCAGTAGCGGGGGGGAGCAGTTCTTC. Translation: CASSSGGEQFF. V usage is TRBV6-5 and J usage is TRBJ2-1, with 9 bases that match TRBD2. The V gene end was trimmed by 5 bases and the J gene end by 10 bases; junction bases not matched to a gene: 0. The CDR3 has 11 residues. Germline V gene sequence: CDR1 MNHEY, CDR2 SVGAGI.

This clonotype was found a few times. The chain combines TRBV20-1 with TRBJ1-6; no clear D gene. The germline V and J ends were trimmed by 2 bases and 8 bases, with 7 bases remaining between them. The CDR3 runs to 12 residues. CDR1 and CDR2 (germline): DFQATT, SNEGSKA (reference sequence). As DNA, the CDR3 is TGCAGTGCTAGACTAAGTGATTCACCCCTCCACTTT. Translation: CSARLSDSPLHF.

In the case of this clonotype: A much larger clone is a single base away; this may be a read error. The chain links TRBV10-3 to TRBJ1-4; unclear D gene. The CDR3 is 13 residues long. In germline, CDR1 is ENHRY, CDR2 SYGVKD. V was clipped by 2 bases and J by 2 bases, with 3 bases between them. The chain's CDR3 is CAISEGTNEKLFF. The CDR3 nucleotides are TGTGCCATCAGTGAGGGGACTAATGAAAAACTGTTTTTT.

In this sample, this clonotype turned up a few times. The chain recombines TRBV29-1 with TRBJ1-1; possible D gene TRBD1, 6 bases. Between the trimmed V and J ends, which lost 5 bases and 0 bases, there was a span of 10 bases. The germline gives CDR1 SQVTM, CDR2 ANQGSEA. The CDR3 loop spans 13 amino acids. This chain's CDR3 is CSVTGHLNTEAFF. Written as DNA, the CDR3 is TGCAGCGTTACGGGACACTTGAACACTGAAGCTTTCTTT. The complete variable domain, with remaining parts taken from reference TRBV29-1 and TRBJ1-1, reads SAVISQKPSRDICQRGTSLTIQCQVDSQVTMMFWYRQQPGQSLTLIATANQGSEATYESGFVIDKFPISRPNLTFSTLTVSNMSPEDSSIYLCSVTGHLNTEAFFGQGTRLTVV.

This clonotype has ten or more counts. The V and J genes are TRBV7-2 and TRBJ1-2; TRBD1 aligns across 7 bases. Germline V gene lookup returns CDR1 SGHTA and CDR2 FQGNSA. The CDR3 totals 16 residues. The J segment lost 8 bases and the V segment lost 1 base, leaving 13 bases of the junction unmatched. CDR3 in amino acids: CASSLEFVGGVWGYTF. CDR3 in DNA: TGTGCCAGCAGCTTAGAGTTCGTAGGGGGCGTTTGGGGCTACACCTTC.

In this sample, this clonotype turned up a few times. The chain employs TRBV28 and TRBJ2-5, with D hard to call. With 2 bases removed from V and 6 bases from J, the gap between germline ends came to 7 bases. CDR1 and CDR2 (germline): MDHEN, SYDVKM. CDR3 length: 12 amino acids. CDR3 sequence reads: CASSLPRKTQYF. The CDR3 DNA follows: TGTGCCAGCAGTTTACCCAGGAAGACCCAGTACTTC.

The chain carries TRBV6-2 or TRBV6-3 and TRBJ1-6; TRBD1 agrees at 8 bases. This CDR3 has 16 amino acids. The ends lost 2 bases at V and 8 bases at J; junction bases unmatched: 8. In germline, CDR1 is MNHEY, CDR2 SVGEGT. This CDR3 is CASSYEERTGYSPLHF. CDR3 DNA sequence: TGTGCCAGCAGTTACGAGGAAAGGACAGGGTATTCACCCCTCCACTTT.

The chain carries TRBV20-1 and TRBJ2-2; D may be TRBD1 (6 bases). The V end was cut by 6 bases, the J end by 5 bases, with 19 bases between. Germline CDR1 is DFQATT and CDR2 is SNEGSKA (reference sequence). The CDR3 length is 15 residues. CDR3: CSAQRVGARTGELFF. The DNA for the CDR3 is TGCAGTGCCCAGAGAGTGGGGGCCCGAACCGGGGAGCTGTTTTTT.

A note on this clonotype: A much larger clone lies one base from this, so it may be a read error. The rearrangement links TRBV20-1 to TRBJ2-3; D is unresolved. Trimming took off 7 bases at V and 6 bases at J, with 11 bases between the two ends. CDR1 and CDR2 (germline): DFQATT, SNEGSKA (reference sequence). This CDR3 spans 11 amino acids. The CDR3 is CSVNLVDTQYF. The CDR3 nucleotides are TGCAGTGTTAACCTAGTGGATACGCAGTATTTT.

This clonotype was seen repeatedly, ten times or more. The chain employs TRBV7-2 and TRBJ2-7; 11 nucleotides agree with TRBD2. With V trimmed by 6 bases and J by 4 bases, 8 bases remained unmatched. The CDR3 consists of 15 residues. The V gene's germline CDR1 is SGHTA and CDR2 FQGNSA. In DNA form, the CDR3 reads TGTGCCAGCAGTTTGTCTAGCGGGGGGTCTTACGAGCAGTACTTC. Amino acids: CASSLSSGGSYEQYF.

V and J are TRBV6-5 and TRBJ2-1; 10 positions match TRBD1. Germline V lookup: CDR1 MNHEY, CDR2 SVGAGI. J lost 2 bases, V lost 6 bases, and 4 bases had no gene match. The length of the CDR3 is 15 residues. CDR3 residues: CASRTGQGTYNEQFF. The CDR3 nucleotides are TGTGCCAGCAGGACGGGACAGGGGACCTACAATGAGCAGTTCTTC.

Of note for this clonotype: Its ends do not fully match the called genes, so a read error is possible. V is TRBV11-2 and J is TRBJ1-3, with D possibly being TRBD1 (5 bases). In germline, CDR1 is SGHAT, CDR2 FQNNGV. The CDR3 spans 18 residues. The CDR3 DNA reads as TGTGCCAGCAGCTTGGCCCTCGGGGGTATTAGCTCTGGAAACACCAGATATTTT. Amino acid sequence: CASSLALGGISSGNTRYF. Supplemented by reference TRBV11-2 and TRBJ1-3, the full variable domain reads EAGVAQSPRYKIIEKRQSVAFWCNPISGHATLYWYQQILGQGPKLLIQFQNNGVVDDSQLPKDRFSAERLKGVDSTLKIQPAKLEDSAVYLCASSLALGGISSGNTRYFGEGSWLTVV.

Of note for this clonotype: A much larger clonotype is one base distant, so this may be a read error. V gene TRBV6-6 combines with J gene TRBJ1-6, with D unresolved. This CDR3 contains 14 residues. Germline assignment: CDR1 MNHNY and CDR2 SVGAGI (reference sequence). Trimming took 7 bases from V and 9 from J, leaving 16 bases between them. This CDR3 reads CASNPGQAGSPLHF. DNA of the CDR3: TGTGCCAGCAACCCGGGCCAAGCCGGTTCACCCCTCCACTTT.

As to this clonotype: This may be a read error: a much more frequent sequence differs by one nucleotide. CDR3 nucleotide sequence: TGCGCCATCCCCCCTTGGAAGGAAGAAACAGATACGCAGTATTTT. Amino acids: CAIPPWKEETDTQYF. The genes are TRBV5-1 and TRBJ2-3; D is unclear. The CDR3 extends over 15 amino acids. Germline V gene data show CDR1 as SGHRS and CDR2 as YFSETQ. Trimming cost V 9 bases and J 3 bases, with 20 bases left between them.

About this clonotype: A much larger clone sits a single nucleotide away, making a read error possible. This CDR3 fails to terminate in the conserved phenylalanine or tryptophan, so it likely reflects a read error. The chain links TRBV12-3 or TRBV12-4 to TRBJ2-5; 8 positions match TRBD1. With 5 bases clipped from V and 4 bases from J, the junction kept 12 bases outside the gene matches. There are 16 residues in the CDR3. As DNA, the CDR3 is TGTGCCAGCAGTAGGGCGGACAGGGTGTCGGCAGAGACCCAGTACGTC. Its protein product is CASSRADRVSAETQYV.

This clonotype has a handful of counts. The CDR3 DNA reads TGTGCCAGCAGCCCCAGCGGTTACGAGACCCAGTACTTC. This codes for CASSPSGYETQYF. V usage is TRBV14 and J usage is TRBJ2-5, with a possible D match to TRBD2 (5 bases). Per germline, CDR1 SGHDN and CDR2 FVKESK. This CDR3 contains 13 residues. V was cut by 4 bases and J by 5 bases, with 11 bases left in between.

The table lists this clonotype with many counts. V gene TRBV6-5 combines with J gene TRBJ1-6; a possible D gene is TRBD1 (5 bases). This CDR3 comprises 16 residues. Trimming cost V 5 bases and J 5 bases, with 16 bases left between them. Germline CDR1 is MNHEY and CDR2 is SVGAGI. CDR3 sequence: CASSRNRDVNNSPLHF. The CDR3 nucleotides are TGTGCCAGCAGTCGCAACCGGGACGTAAATAATTCACCCCTCCACTTT.

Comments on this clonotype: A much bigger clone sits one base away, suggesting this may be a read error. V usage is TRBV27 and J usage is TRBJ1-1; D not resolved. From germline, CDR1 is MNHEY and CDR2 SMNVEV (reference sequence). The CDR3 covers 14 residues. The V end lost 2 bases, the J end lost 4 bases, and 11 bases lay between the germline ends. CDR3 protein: CASSLAATGTEAFF. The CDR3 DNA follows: TGTGCCAGCAGTTTAGCGGCCACTGGCACTGAAGCTTTCTTT.

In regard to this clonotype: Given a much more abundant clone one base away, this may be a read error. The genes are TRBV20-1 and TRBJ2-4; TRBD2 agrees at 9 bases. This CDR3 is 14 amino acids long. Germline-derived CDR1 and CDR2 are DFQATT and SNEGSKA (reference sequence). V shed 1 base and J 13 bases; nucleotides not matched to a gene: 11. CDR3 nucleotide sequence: TGCAGTGCTAGAGCGACTAGCGGTGAAGAGGCCCAGTACTTC. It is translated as CSARATSGEEAQYF.